The 27 T cell receptor beta chains below come from one sample, sequenced in a study of beta chain features in type 1 diabetes. Expressed TCRB transcripts got sequenced, as all isolated RNA was reverse transcribed. Profiled with immunoSEQ multiplex PCR; TCRdb holds only in-frame clones, not every one. The sample carries about 240,000 clones, 27% recorded once. Sequencing was performed on central memory CD4+ T cells from blood. The receptors shown here come from a young man in good health.

The V call is TRBV7-9, the J call TRBJ2-1; D unclear. The ends were cut back, 1 base at V and 0 bases at J, with 10 bases in the middle. The CDR3 is 16 residues long. The germline V gene has CDR1 SEHNR and CDR2 FQNEAQ (reference sequence). CDR3 sequence reads: CASSLVSRSSYNEQFF. The CDR3, as DNA: TGTGCCAGCAGCTTAGTATCTCGCAGCTCCTACAATGAGCAGTTCTTC.

The CDR3 loop is CASSFEQNYGYTF. CDR3 sequence (DNA): TGTGCCAGCAGCTTTGAACAGAACTATGGCTACACCTTC. J is TRBJ1-2 and V is TRBV5-4; no firm D call. V shed 2 bases and J shed 2 bases, with 7 bases lying between them. Germline V gene lookup returns CDR1 SGHNT and CDR2 YYREEE (reference sequence). The CDR3 has 13 amino acids.

The chain recombines TRBV5-4 with TRBJ2-7, with D possibly being TRBD1 (5 bases). V was shortened by 4 bases and J by 2 bases, with 16 bases between the two germline ends. The length of the CDR3 is 15 residues. The germline V gene has CDR1 SGHNT and CDR2 YYREEE (reference sequence). CDR3 sequence: CASSPDRIKTYEQYF. Written as DNA, the CDR3 is TGTGCCAGCAGCCCCGACAGAATTAAGACCTACGAGCAGTACTTC.

The chain employs TRBV5-1 and TRBJ2-3, with TRBD2 identical over 7 bases. The CDR3 is 16 amino acids. The germline CDR1 and CDR2 sequences are SGHRS and YFSETQ. V was clipped by 4 bases and J by 0 bases; unmatched bases: 8. The CDR3 nucleotides are TGCGCCAGCAGCCCCGAGTTGCGGGGGAGCACAGATACGCAGTATTTT. Its translation: CASSPELRGSTDTQYF.

This clone was counted between two and nine times. The CDR3 loop is CASSLAAGAQETQYF. As DNA, the CDR3 is TGCGCCAGCAGCTTGGCAGCGGGGGCCCAAGAGACCCAGTACTTC. The rearrangement joins TRBV5-1 to TRBJ2-5; 8 bases map to TRBD2. The CDR3 length is 15 residues. Germline V CDR1 and CDR2: SGHRS, YFSETQ. Trimming at V came to 0 bases and at J to 1 base, leaving 2 bases not matched to a gene.

This chain uses TRBV2 with TRBJ1-2, with D perhaps TRBD1 (6 bases). There are 13 residues in the CDR3. V was pared by 5 bases and J by 8 bases, with 15 bases between. The germline V gene encodes CDR1 SNHLY and CDR2 FYNNEI. The CDR3, as DNA: TGTGCCAGCAGTAGGGACACCTCATCGGGCTACACCTTC. Translation: CASSRDTSSGYTF.

The genes are TRBV7-9 and TRBJ2-5; no clear D. The V end lost 3 bases, the J end lost 5 bases, and 13 bases lay between the germline ends. Germline V gene data show CDR1 as SEHNR and CDR2 as FQNEAQ (reference sequence). There are 14 residues in the CDR3. The CDR3 nucleotides read TGTGCCAGCAGCTTGGTGTCCCCCGGGGAGACCCAGTACTTC. It translates to CASSLVSPGETQYF.

The chain couples TRBV11-2 to TRBJ2-2; 7 nucleotides match TRBD1. Germline CDR1 and CDR2: SGHAT and FQNNGV. V lost 5 bases and J lost 9; bases outside the gene matches: 12. The CDR3 extends over 15 amino acids. In DNA, the CDR3 is TGTGCCAGCAGCACCTACAGGGGCATAAACCGGGAGCTGTTTTTT. This gives the protein CASSTYRGINRELFF.

The rearrangement links TRBV7-2 to TRBJ2-7, with 11 bases aligning to TRBD2. V lost 0 bases and J lost 0; bases outside the gene matches: 7. Germline assignment: CDR1 SGHTA and CDR2 FQGNSA. This CDR3 is built from 18 residues. This CDR3 reads CASSLATTSGASSYEQYF. Written as DNA, the CDR3 is TGTGCCAGCAGCTTAGCGACGACTAGCGGGGCCTCCTCCTACGAGCAGTACTTC.

In its sample, this clone was seen a few times. The chain carries TRBV30 and TRBJ1-1; D is perhaps TRBD1 (5 bases). The CDR3 runs 12 residues. Germline V gene data show CDR1 as GTSNPN and CDR2 as SVGIG (reference sequence). Trimming stripped 5 bases from V and 1 base from J, with 8 bases between. The CDR3 region is CAWGGENTEAFF. The CDR3 DNA sequence: TGTGCCTGGGGGGGGGAGAACACTGAAGCTTTCTTT. The full variable domain, with the rest looked up from reference TRBV30 and TRBJ1-1, is SQTIHQWPATLVQPVGSPLSLECTVEGTSNPNLYWYRQAAGRGLQLLFYSVGIGQISSEVPQNLSASRPQDRQFILSSKKLLLSDSGFYLCAWGGENTEAFFGQGTRLTVV.

This clone has a handful of counts. The V gene is TRBV13, the J gene TRBJ2-1; D is uncertain. CDR3 length equals 12 residues. Per germline, CDR1 PRHDT and CDR2 FYEKMQ (reference sequence). The germline V and J ends were trimmed by 4 bases and 10 bases, with 11 bases remaining between them. The CDR3 region is CASSSRLGEQFF. DNA for the CDR3: TGTGCCAGCAGCTCCCGGCTCGGGGAGCAGTTCTTC.

This clone was observed a handful of times. The J gene is TRBJ2-1, the V gene TRBV2; 9 bases are shared with TRBD1. The CDR3 length is 16 residues. Germline V gene lookup returns CDR1 SNHLY and CDR2 FYNNEI. J lost 8 bases, V lost 0 bases, and 8 bases had no gene match. The CDR3 region has the DNA TGTGCCAGCAGTGAAGCGGGGACAGGGATTTTGGATGAGCAGTTCTTC. It translates to CASSEAGTGILDEQFF.

The rearrangement uses TRBV10-2 and TRBJ2-5; the match to TRBD2 covers 9 bases. With V trimmed by 6 bases and J by 2 bases, 4 bases remained unmatched. This CDR3 spans 14 amino acids. Germline V gene lookup returns CDR1 WSHSY and CDR2 SAAADI. As DNA, the CDR3 is TGCGCCAGCAGGTCTAGCGGGGTGCAAGAGACCCAGTACTTC. Translated, it gives CASRSSGVQETQYF.

This clone was counted between two and nine times. V gene TRBV5-1 combines with J gene TRBJ2-5, with 7 nucleotides matching TRBD1. CDR3 length: 13 amino acids. V dropped 3 bases and J dropped 4; count of bases not matched to a gene: 3. Germline CDR1 and CDR2: SGHRS and YFSETQ. CDR3 in amino acids: CASSWGQRETQYF. The CDR3 bases are TGCGCCAGCAGCTGGGGACAGAGAGAGACCCAGTACTTC.

The chain links TRBV15 to TRBJ1-4; D possibly corresponds to TRBD1 (6 bases). CDR1 and CDR2 (germline): LNHNV, YYDKDF (reference sequence). Trimming removed 0 bases from V and 11 bases from J, with 10 bases in between. The CDR3 extends over 13 amino acids. The CDR3 spells CATSRDLGGKLFF. The DNA for the CDR3 is TGTGCCACCAGCAGAGATCTCGGGGGCAAACTGTTTTTT.

The table lists this clone with a few counts. V and J are TRBV14 and TRBJ2-7; possible D gene TRBD1, 6 bases. Germline V lookup: CDR1 SGHDN, CDR2 FVKESK. This CDR3 region has 15 residues. The germline V and J ends were trimmed by 4 bases and 6 bases, with 19 bases remaining between them. The CDR3 here is CASSLGGSYSGEQYF. CDR3 coding DNA: TGTGCCAGCAGCCTTGGGGGCTCCTACAGCGGCGAGCAGTACTTC.

The table lists this clone with a few counts. The chain recombines TRBV6-5 with TRBJ2-1, with 12 bases matching TRBD2. Germline-derived CDR1 and CDR2 are MNHEY and SVGAGI. Germline trimming cut 7 bases from V and 5 bases from J; bases unmatched to any gene: 3. There are 14 residues in the CDR3. CDR3: CASTPSGGDNEQFF. CDR3 DNA: TGTGCCAGCACGCCTAGCGGGGGGGACAATGAGCAGTTCTTC.

The chain combines TRBV6-6 with TRBJ2-7, with D perhaps matching TRBD2 (7 bases). V was shortened by 4 bases and J by 5 bases, with 12 bases between the two germline ends. Looked up from germline, CDR1 is MNHNY and CDR2 is SVGAGI (reference sequence). The CDR3 has 13 residues. In DNA, the CDR3 is TGTGCCAGCAGTTTCGGGGAGGGGGACGAGCAGTACTTC. Its protein product is CASSFGEGDEQYF.

CDR3 sequence: CASSPTLGGQIQNNEQFF. In nucleotides, the CDR3 is TGTGCCAGCAGCCCCACCTTAGGGGGACAGATTCAAAACAATGAGCAGTTCTTC. This chain links TRBV11-2 with TRBJ2-1, with TRBD1 matching over 7 bases. This CDR3 contains 18 residues. Trimming removed 5 bases from V and 5 bases from J; junction bases left unmatched: 18. The germline gives CDR1 SGHAT, CDR2 FQNNGV.

The genes are TRBV28 and TRBJ2-5, with 7 bases fitting TRBD2. Germline V CDR1 and CDR2: MDHEN, SYDVKM. The CDR3 loop spans 15 amino acids. V shed 5 bases and J 4 bases; nucleotides not matched to a gene: 10. The CDR3 coding sequence is TGTGCCAGCAGTCTCCCCACGGGGGGTTTAGAGACCCAGTACTTC. This gives the protein CASSLPTGGLETQYF.

This clone has only a few counts. The rearrangement uses TRBV5-4 and TRBJ2-6; D ambiguous. CDR3 length: 13 amino acids. The V end lost 5 bases, the J end lost 3 bases, and 6 bases lay between the germline ends. Germline V CDR1 and CDR2: SGHNT, YYREEE (reference sequence). CDR3 amino acids: CASRQGGANVLTF. DNA of the CDR3: TGTGCCAGCAGGCAAGGTGGGGCCAACGTCCTGACTTTC.

This chain uses TRBV30 with TRBJ1-4; 7 bases agree with TRBD1. The germline gives CDR1 GTSNPN, CDR2 SVGIG (reference sequence). V was clipped by 3 bases and J by 0 bases; unmatched bases: 10. This CDR3 comprises 17 residues. CDR3 in amino acids: CAWSRTGFKSTNEKLFF. CDR3 sequence (DNA): TGTGCCTGGAGCCGGACAGGCTTTAAGTCAACTAATGAAAAACTGTTTTTT.

The gene calls are TRBV19 and TRBJ1-6, with 9 bases fitting TRBD1. Losses at the gene ends were 8 bases for V and 7 bases for J; bases not matched to a gene: 3. Looked up from germline, CDR1 is LNHDA and CDR2 is SQIVND (reference sequence). CDR3 length: 13 amino acids. The CDR3 coding sequence is TGTGCCAGTTCCGACAGGGGGAATTCACCCCTCCACTTT. Amino acids: CASSDRGNSPLHF.

V gene TRBV28 combines with J gene TRBJ1-1; D ambiguous. Germline values: CDR1 MDHEN, CDR2 SYDVKM. This CDR3 is 12 amino acids long. Between the trimmed V and J ends, which lost 6 bases and 10 bases, there was a span of 15 bases. CDR3 sequence reads: CASSLQGRGAFF. Written as DNA, the CDR3 is TGTGCCAGCAGCTTACAAGGTCGTGGAGCTTTCTTT.

This clone has just a few counts. The genes are TRBV28 and TRBJ1-5; 7 bases line up with TRBD1. CDR3 size: 16 residues. Germline loops: CDR1 MDHEN, CDR2 SYDVKM. V dropped 2 bases and J dropped 6; count of bases not matched to a gene: 10. CDR3 protein: CASSLGTTGFGQPQHF. The CDR3 coding sequence is TGTGCCAGCAGTTTAGGAACGACAGGGTTCGGTCAGCCCCAGCATTTT.

This clone was seen only a few times. The chain is built from TRBV7-2 and TRBJ2-1, with 11 bases lining up with TRBD1. Per the germline V gene, CDR1 is SGHTA and CDR2 is FQGNSA. Germline trimming cut 5 bases from V and 3 bases from J; bases unmatched to any gene: 9. The CDR3 has 17 amino acids. The CDR3 sequence is CASSARTGGAGYNEQFF. CDR3 sequence (DNA): TGTGCCAGCAGCGCCAGGACAGGGGGCGCAGGCTACAATGAGCAGTTCTTC.

This clone was counted only a few times. The V call is TRBV10-3, the J call TRBJ2-7; D gene uncertain. CDR1 and CDR2 (germline): ENHRY, SYGVKD. Deletions cut 4 bases from V and 5 bases from J, with 12 bases between. This CDR3 is built from 13 residues. In nucleotides, the CDR3 is TGTGCCATCAGTGGACTTCGATCCCACGAGCAGTACTTC. Translated: CAISGLRSHEQYF.